Following are 4 T cell receptor beta chains from one sample sequenced in a study of cytomegalovirus exposure and HLA in healthy donors. The PCR made use of 60 Vbeta and 13 Jbeta primers. Sequencing was performed with immunoSEQ multiplex PCR; in TCRdb, only in-frame clones are kept and a portion is missing. The sample table includes roughly 74,000 clones. The sample consisted of PBMCs. The receptors come from a female donor in good health and CMV-seropositive.

The gene calls are TRBV28 and TRBJ2-1; 8 nucleotides match TRBD2. The V gene end was trimmed by 8 bases and the J gene end by 6 bases; junction bases not matched to a gene: 9. CDR3 length equals 14 residues. CDR1 is MDHEN, CDR2 SYDVKM, per germline. For the CDR3, the DNA is TGTGCCAGCCGGGGCGGGAGGACCTTCAATGAGCAGTTCTTC. Translated: CASRGGRTFNEQFF.

V gene TRBV6-5 combines with J gene TRBJ2-5, with D possibly matching TRBD2 (5 bases). CDR1 MNHEY and CDR2 SVGAGI come from the germline V gene. This CDR3 contains 15 residues. The ends were cut back, 0 bases at V and 5 bases at J, with 13 bases in the middle. CDR3 sequence (DNA): TGTGCCAGCAGTTACTCGGGTTCCCCGGGGGAGACCCAGTACTTC. Its translation: CASSYSGSPGETQYF.

About this clone: One end of the junction varies from germline; a read error may be responsible. The J gene is TRBJ2-7, the V gene TRBV7-2, with TRBD2 identical over 9 bases. The germline gives CDR1 SGHTA, CDR2 FQGNSA. CDR3 size: 18 residues. The CDR3 loop reads CASSLASPGASGVNEQYF. CDR3 DNA: TGTGCCAGCAGCCTAGCCTCCCCGGGGGCTAGCGGGGTTAACGAGCAGTACTTC. Looking up the rest from reference TRBV7-2 and TRBJ2-7 gives the full variable domain: GAGVSQSPSNKVTEKGKDVELRCDPISGHTALYWYRQSLGQGLEFLIYFQGNSAPDKSGLPSDRFSAERTGGSVSTLTIQRTQQEDSAVYLCASSLASPGASGVNEQYFGPGTRLTVT.

The CDR3 protein is CASSQRPNQPQHF. DNA for the CDR3: TGCGCCAGCAGCCAGCGCCCCAATCAGCCCCAGCATTTT. This chain connects TRBV5-1 to TRBJ1-5; D ambiguous. The CDR3 spans 13 residues. From germline, CDR1 is SGHRS and CDR2 YFSETQ. The V and J ends lost 4 bases and 3 bases respectively, with 8 bases between them.